Listed here are 2 T cell receptor beta chains from one sample, sequenced in a study of blood T cell repertoires in COVID-19. Only in-frame clones appear in the TCRdb table, and some are missing; sequencing was by immunoSEQ multiplex PCR. Among fewer than 20,000 clones listed, roughly four fifths were seen once. Material: peripheral blood. The receptors were sampled from a man older than 75 with active COVID-19.

V usage is TRBV28 and J usage is TRBJ2-1; 7 bases map to TRBD1. Germline V lookup: CDR1 MDHEN, CDR2 SYDVKM. Trimming cost V 4 bases and J 8 bases; bases outside gene matches: 5. The length of the CDR3 is 13 residues. The CDR3 sequence: CASSSQQGYEQFF. The CDR3 nucleotides read TGTGCCAGCAGTTCCCAACAGGGGTATGAGCAGTTCTTC.

V and J are TRBV19 and TRBJ2-1; D not certain. V lost 5 bases, J lost 2 bases, and 13 bases lay in between. The length of the CDR3 is 15 residues. CDR1 LNHDA and CDR2 SQIVND come from the germline V gene (reference sequence). This chain's CDR3 is CASSPPVSPYNEQFF. For the CDR3, the DNA is TGTGCCAGTAGTCCCCCAGTCTCCCCCTACAATGAGCAGTTCTTC.